The entry below describes one T cell receptor beta chain. This sample is part of a study of T-cell memory formation after mild COVID-19. In the study overall: Clusters were largely donor specific.

TCRdb recomputed calls from the 5' RACE reads with MiXCR, one row per CDR3 protein. The table has tens of thousands of distinct CDR3 sequences, 8% to 10% seen once. The receptor was isolated from an adult woman who had mild COVID-19 (a few samples of this study predate the infection). Cell type and time point are not known. The source material was PBMCs or a T cell subset sorted from them (not recorded which).

This chain's CDR3 is CASSQGGGELFF. CDR3 bases: TGTGCCAGCAGCCAAGGTGGTGGGGAGCTGTTTTTT. V is TRBV3-1 and J is TRBJ2-2; no clear D gene. The CDR3 is made up of 12 amino acids. Germline loops: CDR1 LGHDT, CDR2 YNNKEL (reference sequence). The V end lost 1 base, the J end lost 8 bases, and 5 bases lay between the germline ends.